The entry that follows covers one T cell receptor beta chain sequence. Its antigen is unknown. The data originate from a study of identical twins. Study observations and caveats: The study drew conclusions from cross-sectional statistical analysis, not from following the same donors. Abundant beta clonotypes from cord blood had fewer insertions, unlike memory repertoires, which showed none. For zero-insertion analyses, partial confounding could come from invariant MAIT and iNKT cells.

Germline V CDR1 and CDR2: SQVTM, ANQGSEA. The CDR3 has 15 residues. Trimming stripped 1 base from V and 0 bases from J, with 11 bases between. It was template switching that added a universal primer site, and there were unique molecular identifiers on the cDNA. One entry per CDR3 protein, called by TCRdb with MiXCR from the 5' RACE reads. The top ten hold more than 10% of the sample, which has about 450,000 distinct CDR3 sequences, less than 20% seen once. This receptor was taken from a middle-aged man in good health. This chain joins TRBV29-1 and TRBJ2-3, with D hard to call. The sample was naive T cells sorted from blood. In nucleotides, the CDR3 is TGCAGCGTTGAAGGAGTAGTTCTAAGCACAGATACGCAGTATTTT. As protein: CSVEGVVLSTDTQYF.